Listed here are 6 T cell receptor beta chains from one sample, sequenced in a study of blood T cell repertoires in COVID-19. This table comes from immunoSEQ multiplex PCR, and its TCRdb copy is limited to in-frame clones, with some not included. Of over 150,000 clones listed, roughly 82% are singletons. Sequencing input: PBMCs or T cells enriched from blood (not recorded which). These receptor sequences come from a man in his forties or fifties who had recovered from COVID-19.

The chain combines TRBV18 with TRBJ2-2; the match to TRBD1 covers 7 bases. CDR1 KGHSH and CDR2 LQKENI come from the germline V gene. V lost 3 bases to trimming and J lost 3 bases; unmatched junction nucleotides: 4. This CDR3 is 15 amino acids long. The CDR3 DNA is TGTGCCAGCTCACCCAGACAGGGACACACCGGGGAGCTGTTTTTT. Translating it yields CASSPRQGHTGELFF.

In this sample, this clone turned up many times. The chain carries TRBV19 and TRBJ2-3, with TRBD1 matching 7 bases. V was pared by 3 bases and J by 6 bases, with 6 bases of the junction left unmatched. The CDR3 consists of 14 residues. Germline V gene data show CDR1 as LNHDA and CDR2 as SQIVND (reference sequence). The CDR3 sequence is CASSIARGMDTQYF. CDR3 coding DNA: TGTGCCAGTAGTATCGCCAGGGGGATGGATACGCAGTATTTT. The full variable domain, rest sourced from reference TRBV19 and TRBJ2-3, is DGGITQSPKYLFRKEGQNVTLSCEQNLNHDAMYWYRQDPGQGLRLIYYSQIVNDFQKGDIAEGYSVSREKKESFPLTVTSAQKNPTAFYLCASSIARGMDTQYFGPGTRLTVL.

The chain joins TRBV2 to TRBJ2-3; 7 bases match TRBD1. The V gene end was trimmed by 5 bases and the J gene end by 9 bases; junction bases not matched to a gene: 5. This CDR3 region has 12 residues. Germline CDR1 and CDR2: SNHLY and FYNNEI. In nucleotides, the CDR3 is TGTGCCAGCAGTTGGGACAGAGAAACGCAGTATTTT. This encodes CASSWDRETQYF.

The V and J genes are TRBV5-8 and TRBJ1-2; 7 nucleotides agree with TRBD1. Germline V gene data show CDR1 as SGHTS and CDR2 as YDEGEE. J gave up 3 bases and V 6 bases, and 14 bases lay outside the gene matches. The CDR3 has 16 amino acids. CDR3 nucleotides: TGTGCCAGCACCCTAACCCCGACAGGGTTTTACTATGGCTACACCTTC. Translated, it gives CASTLTPTGFYYGYTF. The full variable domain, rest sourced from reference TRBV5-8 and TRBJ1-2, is EAGVTQSPTHLIKTRGQQATLRCSPISGHTSVYWYQQALGLGLQFLLWYDEGEERNRGNFPPRFSGRQFPNYSSELNVNALELEDSALYLCASTLTPTGFYYGYTFGSGTRLTVV.

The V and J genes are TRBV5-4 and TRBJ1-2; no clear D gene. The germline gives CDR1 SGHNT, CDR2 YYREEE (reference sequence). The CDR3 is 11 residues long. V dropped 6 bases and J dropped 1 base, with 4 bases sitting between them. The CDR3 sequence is CASTSNYGYTF. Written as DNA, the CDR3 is TGTGCCAGCACGAGTAACTATGGCTACACCTTC.

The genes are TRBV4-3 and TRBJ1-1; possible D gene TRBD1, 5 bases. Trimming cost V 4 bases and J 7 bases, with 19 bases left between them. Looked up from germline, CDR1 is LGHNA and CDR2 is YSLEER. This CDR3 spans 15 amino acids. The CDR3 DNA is TGCGCCAGCAGCCTTTCCTACACCGGGGGAGGTGAAGCTTTCTTT. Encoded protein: CASSLSYTGGGEAFF.